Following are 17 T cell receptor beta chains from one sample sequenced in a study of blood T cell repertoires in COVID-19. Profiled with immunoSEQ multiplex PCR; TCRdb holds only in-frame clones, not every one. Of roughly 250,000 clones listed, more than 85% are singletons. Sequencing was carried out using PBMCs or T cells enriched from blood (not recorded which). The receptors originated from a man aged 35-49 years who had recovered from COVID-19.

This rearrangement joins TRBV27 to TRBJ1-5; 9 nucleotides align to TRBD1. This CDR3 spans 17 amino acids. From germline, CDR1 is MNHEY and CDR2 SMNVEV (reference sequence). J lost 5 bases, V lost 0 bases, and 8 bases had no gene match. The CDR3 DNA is TGTGCCAGCAGTTTATCAAATAGAAGGACAGGGGATCAGCCCCAGCATTTT. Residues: CASSLSNRRTGDQPQHF.

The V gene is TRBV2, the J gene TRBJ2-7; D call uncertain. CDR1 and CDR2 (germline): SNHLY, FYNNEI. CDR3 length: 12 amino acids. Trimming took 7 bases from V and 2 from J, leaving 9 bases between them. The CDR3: CASTRETYEQYF. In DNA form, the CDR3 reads TGTGCCAGCACGAGAGAGACCTACGAGCAGTACTTC.

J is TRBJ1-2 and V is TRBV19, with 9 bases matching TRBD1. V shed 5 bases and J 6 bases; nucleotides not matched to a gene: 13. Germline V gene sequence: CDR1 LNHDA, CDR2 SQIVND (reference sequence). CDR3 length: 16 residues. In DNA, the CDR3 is TGTGCCAGTAGTTCCTGGGACAGGGAAGATCGTGATGGCTACACCTTC. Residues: CASSSWDREDRDGYTF.

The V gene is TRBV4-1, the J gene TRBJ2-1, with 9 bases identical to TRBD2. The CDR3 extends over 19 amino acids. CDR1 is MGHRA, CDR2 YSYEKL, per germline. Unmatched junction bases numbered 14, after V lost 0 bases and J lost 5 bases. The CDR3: CASSQDGVPSGGTNNEQFF. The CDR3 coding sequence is TGCGCCAGCAGCCAAGATGGGGTACCGAGCGGGGGGACCAACAATGAGCAGTTCTTC.

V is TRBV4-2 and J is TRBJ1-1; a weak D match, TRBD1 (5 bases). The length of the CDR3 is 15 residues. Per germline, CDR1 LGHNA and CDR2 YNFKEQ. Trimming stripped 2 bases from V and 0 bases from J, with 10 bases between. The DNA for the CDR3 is TGTGCCAGCAGCCAATTTGGGACTATGAACACTGAAGCTTTCTTT. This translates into CASSQFGTMNTEAFF.

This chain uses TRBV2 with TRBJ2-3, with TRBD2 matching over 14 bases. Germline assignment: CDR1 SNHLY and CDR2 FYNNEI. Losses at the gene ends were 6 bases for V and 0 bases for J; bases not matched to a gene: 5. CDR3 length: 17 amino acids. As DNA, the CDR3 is TGTGCCAGCAGGAGGGGACTAGCGGGAGAGAGCACAGATACGCAGTATTTT. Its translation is CASRRGLAGESTDTQYF.

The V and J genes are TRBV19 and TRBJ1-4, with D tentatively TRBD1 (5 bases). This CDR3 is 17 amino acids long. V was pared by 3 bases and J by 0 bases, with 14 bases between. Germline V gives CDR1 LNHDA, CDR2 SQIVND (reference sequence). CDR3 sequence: CASSMLKGRATNEKLFF. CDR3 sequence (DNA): TGTGCCAGTAGTATGCTAAAGGGGCGCGCAACTAATGAAAAACTGTTTTTT.

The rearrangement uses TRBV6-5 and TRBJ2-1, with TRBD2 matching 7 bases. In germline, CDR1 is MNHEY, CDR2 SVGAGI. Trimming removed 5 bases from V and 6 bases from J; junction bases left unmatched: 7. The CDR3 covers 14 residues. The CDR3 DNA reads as TGTGCCAGCAGTCCGGGTTGGGGGGGCAATGAGCAGTTCTTC. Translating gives CASSPGWGGNEQFF.

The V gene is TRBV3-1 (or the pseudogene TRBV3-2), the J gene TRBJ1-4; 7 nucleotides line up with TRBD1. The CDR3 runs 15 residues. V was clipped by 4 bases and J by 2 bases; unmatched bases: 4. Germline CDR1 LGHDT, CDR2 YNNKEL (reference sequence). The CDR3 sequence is CASSLRQGTNEKLFF. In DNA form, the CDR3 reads TGTGCCAGCAGCCTACGACAGGGCACTAATGAAAAACTGTTTTTT.

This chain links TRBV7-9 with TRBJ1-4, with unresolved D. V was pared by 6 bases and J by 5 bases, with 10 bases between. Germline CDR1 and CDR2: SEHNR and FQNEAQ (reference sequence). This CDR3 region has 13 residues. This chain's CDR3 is CASSPPRNEKLFF. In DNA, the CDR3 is TGTGCCAGCAGTCCCCCGAGAAATGAAAAACTGTTTTTT.

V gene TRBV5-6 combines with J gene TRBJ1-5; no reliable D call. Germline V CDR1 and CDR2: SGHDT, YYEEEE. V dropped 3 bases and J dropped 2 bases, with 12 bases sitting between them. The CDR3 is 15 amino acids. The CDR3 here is CASSSRVIGNQPQHF. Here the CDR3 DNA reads TGTGCCAGCAGCTCCCGAGTAATAGGCAATCAGCCCCAGCATTTT.

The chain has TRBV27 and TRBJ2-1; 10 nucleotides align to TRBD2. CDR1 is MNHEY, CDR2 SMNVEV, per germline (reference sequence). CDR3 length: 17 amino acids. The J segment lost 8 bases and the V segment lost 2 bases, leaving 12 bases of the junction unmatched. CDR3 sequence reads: CASSLRTLPSGSDEQFF. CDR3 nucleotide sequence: TGTGCCAGCAGTTTACGGACTTTACCTAGCGGGAGCGATGAGCAGTTCTTC.

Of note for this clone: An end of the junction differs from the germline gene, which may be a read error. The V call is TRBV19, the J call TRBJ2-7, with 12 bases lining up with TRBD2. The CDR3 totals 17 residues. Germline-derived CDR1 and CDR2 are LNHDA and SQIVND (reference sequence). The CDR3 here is CASSIALAGGRLYEQYF. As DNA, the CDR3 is TGTGCCAGCAGTATAGCCCTAGCGGGAGGGCGCCTCTACGAGCAGTACTTC.

The CDR3 DNA is TGTGCCAGCCGAGCTAACTATGGCTACACCTTC. This sequence encodes CASRANYGYTF. The rearrangement links TRBV19 to TRBJ1-2; D is ambiguous. Germline CDR1 is LNHDA and CDR2 is SQIVND (reference sequence). The CDR3 is made up of 11 amino acids. Trimming removed 9 bases at V and 0 bases at J, with 5 bases between.

The chain's CDR3 is CASSLDRTVRNTEAFF. The CDR3 region has the DNA TGTGCCAGCAGCTTAGATCGGACAGTTCGGAACACTGAAGCTTTCTTT. The chain has TRBV7-2 and TRBJ1-1; perhaps TRBD1 as D (6 bases). V was shortened by 1 base and J by 1 base, with 13 bases between the two germline ends. CDR1 SGHTA and CDR2 FQGNSA come from the germline V gene. CDR3 length: 16 amino acids.

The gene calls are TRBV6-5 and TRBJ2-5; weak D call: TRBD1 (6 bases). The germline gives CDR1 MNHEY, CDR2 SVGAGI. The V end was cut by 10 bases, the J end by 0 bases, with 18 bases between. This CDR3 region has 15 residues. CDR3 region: CATSRTASYQETQYF. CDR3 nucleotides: TGTGCCACATCTCGGACAGCTTCGTACCAAGAGACCCAGTACTTC.

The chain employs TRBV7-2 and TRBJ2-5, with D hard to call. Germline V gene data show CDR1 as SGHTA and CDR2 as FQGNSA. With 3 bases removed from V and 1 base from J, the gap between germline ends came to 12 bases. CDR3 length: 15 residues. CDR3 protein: CASSFLGNPQETQYF. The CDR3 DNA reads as TGTGCCAGCAGCTTTCTCGGTAACCCCCAAGAGACCCAGTACTTC. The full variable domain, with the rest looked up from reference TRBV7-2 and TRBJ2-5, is GAGVSQSPSNKVTEKGKDVELRCDPISGHTALYWYRQSLGQGLEFLIYFQGNSAPDKSGLPSDRFSAERTGGSVSTLTIQRTQQEDSAVYLCASSFLGNPQETQYFGPGTRLLVL.